A few counts support the clone carrying this T cell receptor (beta chain). Its antigen remains unknown. This record belongs to a study of T cells in Graves' hyperthyroidism and ophthalmopathy. Findings and caveats of the study: Blood held most thyroid clonotypes expanded above 0.001 frequency.

TCR beta CDR3 region amplification was performed from RNA transcripts. The TCR CDR3 was amplified in a first-round RT-PCR using the HTBI primer set. One entry per CDR3 protein results from TCRdb running MiXCR on the multiplex PCR reads. The repertoire holds around 580,000 distinct CDR3 sequences, roughly 17% seen once, with more than 15% in the top ten. Between the trimmed V and J ends, which lost 5 bases and 4 bases, there was a span of 17 bases. Germline values: CDR1 MNHNS, CDR2 SASEGT. The CDR3 has 16 amino acids. Sequenced sample: blood. The receptor was derived from a woman aged 18-29 years with Graves' hyperthyroidism. The chain couples TRBV6-1 to TRBJ2-2; D might be TRBD2 (5 bases). The CDR3: CASSSLGLAATGELFF. Here the CDR3 DNA reads TGTGCCAGCAGTTCCCTTGGACTTGCTGCCACCGGGGAGCTGTTTTTT.